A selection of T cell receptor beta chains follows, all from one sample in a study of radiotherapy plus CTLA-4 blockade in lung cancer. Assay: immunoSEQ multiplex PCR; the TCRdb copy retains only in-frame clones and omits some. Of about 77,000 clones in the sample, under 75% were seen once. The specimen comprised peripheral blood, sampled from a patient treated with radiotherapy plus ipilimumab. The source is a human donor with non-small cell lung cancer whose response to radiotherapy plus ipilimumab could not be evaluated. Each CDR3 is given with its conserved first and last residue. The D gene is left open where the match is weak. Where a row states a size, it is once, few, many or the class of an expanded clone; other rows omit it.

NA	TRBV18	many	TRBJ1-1	CASSPLLDARGVHTEAFF	TGTGCCAGCTCACCACTCCTAGATGCCAGGGGAGTTCACACTGAAGCTTTCTTT
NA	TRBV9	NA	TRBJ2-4	CASSPSGTYLNIQYF	TGTGCCAGCAGCCCCTCTGGGACTTATTTAAACATTCAGTACTTC
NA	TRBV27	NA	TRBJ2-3	CASSFSSTDTQYF	TGTGCCAGCAGTTTCTCTAGCACAGATACGCAGTATTTT
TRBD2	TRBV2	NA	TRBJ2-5	CASRFAGVVETQYF	TGTGCCAGCAGATTTGCGGGGGTGGTGGAGACCCAGTACTTC
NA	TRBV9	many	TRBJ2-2	CASSVAKSPELFF	TGTGCCAGCAGCGTAGCCAAGAGCCCGGAGCTGTTTTTT
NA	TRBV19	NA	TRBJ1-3	CASTRGDFGNTIYF	TGTGCCAGTACGCGGGGGGACTTTGGAAACACCATATATTTT
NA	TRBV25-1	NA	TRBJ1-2	CASSALQGLGYGYTF	TGTGCCAGCAGTGCCCTTCAGGGTTTAGGGTATGGCTACACCTTC
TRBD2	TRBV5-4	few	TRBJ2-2	CASSLGGLASRDTGELFF	TGTGCCAGCAGCTTGGGGGGACTAGCATCACGGGACACCGGGGAGCTGTTTTTT
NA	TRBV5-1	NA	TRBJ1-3	CASSLVAGHSSGNTIYF	TGCGCCAGCAGCTTGGTTGCGGGCCACAGCTCTGGAAACACCATATATTTT
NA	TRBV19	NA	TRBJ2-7	CASSTRSGVPYYEQYF	TGTGCCAGTAGTACACGTTCGGGGGTACCCTACTACGAGCAGTACTTC
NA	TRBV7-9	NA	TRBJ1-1	CASSLAGTEAFF	TGTGCCAGCAGCTTAGCCGGGACTGAAGCTTTCTTT
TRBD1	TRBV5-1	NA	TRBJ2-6	CASSFTGTGVTFSGANVLTF	TGCGCCAGCAGCTTCACCGGGACAGGGGTTACCTTCTCTGGGGCCAACGTCCTGACTTTC
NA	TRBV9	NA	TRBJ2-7	CASSVLGTPSYEQYF	TGTGCCAGCAGCGTACTTGGGACACCCTCCTACGAGCAGTACTTC
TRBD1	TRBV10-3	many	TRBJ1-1	CAISVGTGNTEAFF	TGTGCCATCAGTGTCGGGACAGGGAACACTGAAGCTTTCTTT
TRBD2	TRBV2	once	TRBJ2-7	CASSGGGLARCEQYF	TGTGCCAGCAGTGGTGGTGGACTAGCGAGGTGCGAGCAGTACTTC
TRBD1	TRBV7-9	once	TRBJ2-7	CASSLGQLYEQYF	TGTGCCAGCAGCTTGGGACAGCTCTACGAGCAGTACTTC
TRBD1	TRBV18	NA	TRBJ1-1	CASTYDRGYEAFF	TGTGCCAGCACATACGACAGGGGCTACGAAGCTTTCTTT
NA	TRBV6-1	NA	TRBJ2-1	CASSYTTGSYNEQFF	TGTGCCAGCAGCTATACCACAGGCTCCTACAATGAGCAGTTCTTC
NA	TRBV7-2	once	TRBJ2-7	CASSLAPAATYEQYF	TGTGCCAGCAGCTTAGCGCCAGCGGCAACCTACGAGCAGTACTTC
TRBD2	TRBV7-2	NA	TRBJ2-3	CASTKMRLAGGSGTDTQYF	TGTGCCAGCACCAAAATGCGGCTAGCGGGGGGGAGTGGCACAGATACGCAGTATTTT
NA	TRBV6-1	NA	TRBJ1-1	CASSEGLAGEAFF	TGTGCCAGCAGTGAAGGGTTGGCAGGGGAAGCTTTCTTT
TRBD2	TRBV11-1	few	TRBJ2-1	CASSLNPSGKNEQFF	TGTGCCAGCAGCTTAAACCCTAGCGGGAAGAATGAGCAGTTCTTC
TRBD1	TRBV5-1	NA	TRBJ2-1	CASSRGQGRRGGYNEQFF	TGCGCCAGCAGCCGGGGACAGGGGAGGCGAGGGGGGTACAATGAGCAGTTCTTC
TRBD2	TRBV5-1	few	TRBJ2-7	CASRASGSYEQYF	TGCGCCAGCAGGGCTAGCGGGTCCTACGAGCAGTACTTC
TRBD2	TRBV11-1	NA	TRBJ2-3	CASSLRVTSGGTDTQYF	TGTGCCAGCAGCTTGAGAGTTACTAGCGGGGGCACAGATACGCAGTATTTT
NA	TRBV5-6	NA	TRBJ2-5	CASSLFGRGDETQYF	TGTGCCAGCAGCTTGTTCGGGAGAGGTGATGAGACCCAGTACTTC
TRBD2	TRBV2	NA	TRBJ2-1	CASSSRGDYNEQFF	TGTGCCAGCAGCTCGCGGGGGGATTACAATGAGCAGTTCTTC
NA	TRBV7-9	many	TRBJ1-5	CASSPGGTDNQPQHF	TGTGCCAGCAGCCCGGGGGGGACGGACAATCAGCCCCAGCATTTT
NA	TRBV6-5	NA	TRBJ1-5	CASSYPGANQPQHF	TGTGCCAGCAGTTACCCAGGGGCTAATCAGCCCCAGCATTTT
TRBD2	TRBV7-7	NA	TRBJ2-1	CASSPRTSGGTNEQFF	TGTGCCAGCAGCCCCCGCACTAGCGGGGGAACGAATGAGCAGTTCTTC
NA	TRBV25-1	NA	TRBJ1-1	CASSESALNTEAFF	TGTGCCAGCAGTGAATCCGCGTTAAACACTGAAGCTTTCTTT
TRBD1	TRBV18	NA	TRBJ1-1	CASSPEQGRNTEAFF	TGTGCCAGCTCACCAGAACAGGGGAGGAACACTGAAGCTTTCTTT
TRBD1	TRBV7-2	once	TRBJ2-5	CASSTRQDRGLYF	TGTGCCAGCAGCACCCGGCAAGACAGGGGGCTGTACTTC
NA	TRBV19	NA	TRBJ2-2	CASSINRNTGELFF	TGTGCCAGTAGTATAAACAGGAACACCGGGGAGCTGTTTTTT
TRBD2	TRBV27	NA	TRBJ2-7	CASSLSGGNSYEQYF	TGTGCCAGCAGTTTGTCCGGGGGGAACTCCTACGAGCAGTACTTC
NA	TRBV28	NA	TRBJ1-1	CASIENTEAFF	TGTGCCAGCATAGAGAACACTGAAGCTTTCTTT
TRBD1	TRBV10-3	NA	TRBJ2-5	CAISGYSRDRGEETQYF	TGTGCCATCAGTGGATACAGCCGGGACAGGGGTGAAGAGACCCAGTACTTC
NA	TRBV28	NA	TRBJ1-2	CASSLGLLWEGYTF	TGTGCCAGCAGTTTAGGACTCCTTTGGGAGGGCTACACCTTC
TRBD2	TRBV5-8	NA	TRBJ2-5	CASSLPGGTREQYF	TGTGCCAGCAGCTTGCCCGGGGGGACGAGGGAGCAGTACTTC
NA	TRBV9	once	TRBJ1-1	CASSLGTMNTEAFF	TGTGCCAGCAGCTTAGGCACAATGAACACTGAAGCTTTCTTT
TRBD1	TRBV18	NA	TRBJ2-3	CASSWGQGAADTQYF	TGTGCCAGCTCATGGGGACAGGGGGCTGCAGATACGCAGTATTTT
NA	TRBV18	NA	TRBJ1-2	CASSPRSGDGYTF	TGTGCCAGCTCACCAAGGTCGGGGGATGGCTACACCTTC
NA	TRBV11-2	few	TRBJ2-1	CASSLVRDAYNEQFF	TGTGCCAGCAGCTTAGTGCGGGACGCCTACAATGAGCAGTTCTTC
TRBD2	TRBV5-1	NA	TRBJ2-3	CASLSGVSTDTQYF	TGCGCCAGCCTCAGCGGGGTGAGCACAGATACGCAGTATTTT
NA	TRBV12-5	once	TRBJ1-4	CASASGSVLQKLFF	TGTGCTAGTGCCTCCGGCAGTGTACTACAAAAACTGTTTTTT
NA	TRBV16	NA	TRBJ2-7	CASSHPFEREGAYEQYF	TGTGCCAGCAGCCACCCCTTCGAAAGGGAGGGGGCCTACGAGCAGTACTTC
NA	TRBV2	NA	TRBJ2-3	CASREGTVFLVTDTQYF	TGTGCCAGCAGGGAGGGGACTGTCTTCCTCGTCACAGATACGCAGTATTTT
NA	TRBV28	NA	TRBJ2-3	CASTSEQHTQYF	TGTGCCAGCACCAGCGAGCAGCATACGCAGTATTTT
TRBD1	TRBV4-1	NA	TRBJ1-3	CASSRPGQDSGNTIYF	TGCGCCAGCAGCCGGCCAGGACAGGACTCTGGAAACACCATATATTTT
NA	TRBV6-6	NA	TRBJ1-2	CASSYSARGDGYTF	TGTGCCAGCAGTTACTCGGCCAGAGGAGATGGCTACACCTTC
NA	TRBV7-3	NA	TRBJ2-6	CASSLMGGRDVLTF	TGTGCCAGCAGCTTAATGGGAGGTCGGGACGTCCTGACTTTC
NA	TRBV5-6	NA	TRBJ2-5	CASSLGGQEAQYF	TGTGCCAGCAGTCTGGGGGGGCAAGAGGCCCAGTACTTC
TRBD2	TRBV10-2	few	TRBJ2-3	CASSRGLAGGGDTQYF	TGCGCCAGCAGTAGAGGACTAGCGGGAGGGGGAGATACGCAGTATTTT
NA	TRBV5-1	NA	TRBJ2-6	CASSPPLSGANVLTF	TGCGCCAGCAGCCCCCCTCTCTCTGGGGCCAACGTCCTGACTTTC
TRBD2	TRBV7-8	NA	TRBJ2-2	CASSLAGGENTGELFF	TGTGCCAGCAGCTTAGCGGGGGGGGAGAACACCGGGGAGCTGTTTTTT
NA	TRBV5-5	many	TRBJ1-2	CASSFTPDLLDGYTF	TGTGCCAGCAGCTTCACTCCAGATCTCCTAGATGGCTACACCTTC
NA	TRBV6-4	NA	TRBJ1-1	CASSLGRGNTEAFF	TGTGCCAGCAGTTTGGGGAGGGGGAACACTGAAGCTTTCTTT
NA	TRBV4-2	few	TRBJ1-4	CASSQVGGDNEKLFF	TGTGCCAGCAGCCAAGTCGGAGGTGATAATGAAAAACTGTTTTTT
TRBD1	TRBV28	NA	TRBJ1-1	CASSLGDPAGGMNTEAFF	TGTGCCAGCAGTTTAGGTGACCCGGCAGGGGGCATGAACACTGAAGCTTTCTTT